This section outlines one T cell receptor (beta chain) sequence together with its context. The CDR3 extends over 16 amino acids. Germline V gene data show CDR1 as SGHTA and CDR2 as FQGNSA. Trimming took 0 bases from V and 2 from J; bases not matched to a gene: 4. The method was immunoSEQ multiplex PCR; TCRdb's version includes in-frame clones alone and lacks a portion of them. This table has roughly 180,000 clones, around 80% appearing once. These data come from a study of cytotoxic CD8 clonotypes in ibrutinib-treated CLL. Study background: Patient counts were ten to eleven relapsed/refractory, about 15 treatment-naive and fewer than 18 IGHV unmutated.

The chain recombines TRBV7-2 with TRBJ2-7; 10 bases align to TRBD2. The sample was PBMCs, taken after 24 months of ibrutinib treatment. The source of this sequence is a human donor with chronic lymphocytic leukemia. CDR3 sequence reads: CASSLATSGLTYEQYF. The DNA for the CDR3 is TGTGCCAGCAGCTTAGCGACTAGCGGGTTGACCTACGAGCAGTACTTC.